Presented here are 25 T cell receptor beta chains from one specimen sequenced in a study of regulatory T cells in long-lasting Graves disease. CDR3 regions were amplified by Arm-PCR using iRepertoire HTBI primers to build TCR beta libraries. Via MiXCR, TCRdb re-called the multiplex PCR reads, giving one row per CDR3 protein. The sample has 600,000 to 800,000 distinct CDR3 sequences, 25% to 30% seen once. Time point reported: persistent/refractory GD, antithyroid drugs over 5 years with positive TRAb. PBMC-extracted RNA yielded the TCR library. The material was peripheral blood mononuclear cells (PBMCs), obtained when the disease was refractory, from a patient treated with antithyroid drugs. The receptors were sampled from a female donor with Graves disease.

This clonotype was observed a handful of times. This chain links TRBV6-1 with TRBJ1-5; possibly TRBD1 for D (6 bases). Trimming took 5 bases from V and 8 from J, leaving 16 bases between them. Germline lookup yields CDR1 MNHNS and CDR2 SASEGT. The CDR3 extends over 14 amino acids. CDR3 residues: CASSPSTGGEPQHF. Here the CDR3 DNA reads TGTGCCAGCAGTCCTTCGACAGGAGGTGAGCCCCAGCATTTT.

The chain uses TRBV24-1 and TRBJ1-4; 8 positions agree with TRBD1. The CDR3 has 15 residues. Unmatched junction bases numbered 4, after V lost 5 bases and J lost 3 bases. Germline assignment: CDR1 KGHDR and CDR2 SFDVKD. CDR3: CATSGGDRSNEKLFF. The CDR3 nucleotides read TGTGCCACCAGTGGCGGGGACAGGTCTAATGAAAAACTGTTTTTT.

The sample holds many counts of this clonotype. The rearrangement uses TRBV12-3 or TRBV12-4 and TRBJ1-6; D gene unclear. The V end lost 5 bases, the J end lost 10 bases, and 12 bases lay between the germline ends. This CDR3 has 13 residues. CDR3 region: CASSTTSLSPLHF. In DNA form, the CDR3 reads TGTGCCAGCAGTACCACTTCTTTATCACCCCTCCACTTT.

This sequence joins TRBV5-1 and TRBJ1-4, with D tentatively TRBD1 (5 bases). The ends were cut back, 1 base at V and 5 bases at J, with 12 bases in the middle. The CDR3 has 15 amino acids. Germline values: CDR1 SGHRS, CDR2 YFSETQ. The CDR3 region has the DNA TGCGCCAGCAGCTTGCAGGGAAATGGGAATGAAAAACTGTTTTTT. Translation: CASSLQGNGNEKLFF.

V is TRBV28 and J is TRBJ1-5, with D possibly being TRBD1 (5 bases). This CDR3 region has 16 residues. V dropped 7 bases and J dropped 6 bases, with 22 bases sitting between them. The germline gives CDR1 MDHEN, CDR2 SYDVKM. CDR3 bases: TGTGCCAGCAATACCCGGTTAGGGGCTGCGGGTCAGCCCCAGCATTTT. Encoded protein: CASNTRLGAAGQPQHF.

The chain couples TRBV12-5 to TRBJ1-6, with 11 bases identical to TRBD1. Germline assignment: CDR1 LGHNT and CDR2 FRNRAP. J was trimmed by 11 bases and V by 6 bases; bases with no gene match: 9. The CDR3 sequence is 15 residues long. The CDR3 DNA sequence: TGTGCTAGTGGCCGCGGACAGGGGGCCAATCCACCCCTCCACTTT. This gives the protein CASGRGQGANPPLHF.

There are a few counts of this clonotype. V gene TRBV19 combines with J gene TRBJ2-5, with D tentatively TRBD1 or TRBD2 (5 bases each). The CDR3 runs to 17 residues. Germline CDR1 is LNHDA and CDR2 is SQIVND (reference sequence). V dropped 3 bases and J dropped 2 bases, with 19 bases sitting between them. The chain's CDR3 is CASSMGVGGGFQETQYF. In DNA form, the CDR3 reads TGTGCCAGTAGTATGGGGGTCGGAGGTGGATTTCAAGAGACCCAGTACTTC.

The rearrangement uses TRBV3-1 and TRBJ2-7; 9 positions agree with TRBD1. The germline CDR1 and CDR2 sequences are LGHDT and YNNKEL (reference sequence). The CDR3 totals 16 residues. With V trimmed by 2 bases and J by 3 bases, 8 bases remained unmatched. This CDR3 is CASSQNRDRAFYEQYF. The DNA for the CDR3 is TGTGCCAGCAGCCAAAACCGGGACAGGGCATTCTACGAGCAGTACTTC.

There are many counts of this clonotype. V and J are TRBV2 and TRBJ1-2; D is undetermined. The germline V gene encodes CDR1 SNHLY and CDR2 FYNNEI. The V and J ends lost 3 bases and 3 bases respectively, with 8 bases between them. The CDR3 covers 13 residues. This CDR3 reads CASSDSEDYGYTF. CDR3 bases: TGTGCCAGCAGTGATTCCGAGGACTATGGCTACACCTTC.

The table lists this clonotype with a few counts. The chain joins TRBV20-1 to TRBJ1-1, with 8 bases matching TRBD1. This CDR3 is built from 15 residues. The junction had 7 bases not matched to a gene; V was cut back by 3 bases and J by 1 base. Germline V gene data show CDR1 as DFQATT and CDR2 as SNEGSKA (reference sequence). The CDR3 loop is CSASAHDRGNTEAFF. The DNA for the CDR3 is TGCAGTGCTAGTGCCCACGACAGGGGGAACACTGAAGCTTTCTTT.

The gene calls are TRBV7-3 and TRBJ2-5; D is undetermined. Trimming cost V 5 bases and J 5 bases, with 15 bases left between them. Germline V gene data show CDR1 as SGHTA and CDR2 as FQGTGA. CDR3 length: 14 residues. The CDR3 region has the DNA TGTGCCAGCAGCCCAACCCGCCTTGGCGAGACCCAGTACTTC. Its protein is CASSPTRLGETQYF.

The chain links TRBV6-1 to TRBJ1-1, with no clear D. Trimming took 8 bases from V and 5 from J, leaving 6 bases between them. The CDR3 spans 10 residues. Per germline, CDR1 MNHNS and CDR2 SASEGT. The CDR3 here is CASQLTEAFF. The CDR3 DNA follows: TGTGCCAGCCAATTAACTGAAGCTTTCTTT.

The chain has TRBV3-1 and TRBJ2-2, with unresolved D. Deletions cut 7 bases from V and 7 bases from J, with 7 bases between. Looked up from germline, CDR1 is LGHDT and CDR2 is YNNKEL (reference sequence). The CDR3 consists of 11 residues. The CDR3 sequence is CASTGVGELFF. The CDR3 DNA sequence: TGTGCCAGCACCGGAGTCGGGGAGCTGTTTTTT.

The chain employs TRBV6-2 or TRBV6-3 and TRBJ2-7; 8 bases are a match to TRBD2. The germline gives CDR1 MNHEY, CDR2 SVGEGT. Unmatched junction bases numbered 15, after V lost 2 bases and J lost 3 bases. CDR3 length equals 18 residues. CDR3 loop: CASSYPLVPSAGDYEQYF. The DNA of the CDR3 is TGTGCCAGCAGTTACCCTCTAGTCCCCTCAGCGGGAGACTACGAGCAGTACTTC.

The chain recombines TRBV19 with TRBJ1-1; D gene uncertain. Between the trimmed V and J ends, which lost 6 bases and 2 bases, there was a span of 13 bases. Per the germline V gene, CDR1 is LNHDA and CDR2 is SQIVND (reference sequence). This CDR3 region has 14 residues. CDR3 protein: CASRSWTANTEAFF. CDR3 coding DNA: TGTGCCAGTAGATCCTGGACCGCTAACACTGAAGCTTTCTTT.

The chain is built from TRBV19 and TRBJ1-1, with a possible D match to TRBD1 (5 bases). The V end was cut by 3 bases, the J end by 5 bases, with 16 bases between. The germline V gene has CDR1 LNHDA and CDR2 SQIVND (reference sequence). This CDR3 comprises 15 residues. The DNA of the CDR3 is TGTGCCAGTAGTATCGGGGGGAACCCGGGGACTGAAGCTTTCTTT. It codes for CASSIGGNPGTEAFF.

This chain uses TRBV5-1 with TRBJ1-4; 7 bases align to TRBD1. Per the germline V gene, CDR1 is SGHRS and CDR2 is YFSETQ. The trim removed 0 bases at V and 3 bases at J, leaving 8 bases unmatched. This CDR3 is 17 amino acids long. This chain's CDR3 is CASSLGTGAGANEKLFF. The DNA for the CDR3 is TGCGCCAGCAGCTTGGGGACAGGAGCTGGGGCTAATGAAAAACTGTTTTTT.

Note on this clonotype: The junction and the germline gene differ at one end; a read error may be behind it. The chain links TRBV7-6 to TRBJ2-7, with a weak D call TRBD1 (5 bases). The germline V gene has CDR1 SGHVS and CDR2 FNYEAQ. This CDR3 region has 12 residues. The CDR3 spells CVSSLTAYEQYF. The CDR3 nucleotides read TGTGTCAGCAGCTTGACAGCCTACGAGCAGTACTTC. Filled out from reference TRBV7-6 and TRBJ2-7, the complete variable domain reads GAGVSQSPRYKVTKRGQDVALRCDPISGHVSLYWYRQALGQGPEFLTYFNYEAQQDKSGLPNDRFSAERPEGSISTLTIQRTEQRDSAMYRCVSSLTAYEQYFGPGTRLTVT.

The CDR3 DNA sequence: TGCGCCAGCACCCCCCCGGGACGGACGAACACTGAAGCTTTCTTT. It specifies CASTPPGRTNTEAFF. J is TRBJ1-1 and V is TRBV5-1; TRBD1 might be the D (5 bases). The germline V and J ends were trimmed by 6 bases and 1 base, with 16 bases remaining between them. The CDR3 sequence is 15 residues long. Germline CDR1 and CDR2: SGHRS and YFSETQ.

This clonotype was recorded at least ten times. V is TRBV6-1 and J is TRBJ2-5, with D hard to call. There are 13 residues in the CDR3. V was trimmed by 1 base and J by 7 bases, leaving 10 bases between them. Germline CDR1 MNHNS, CDR2 SASEGT. CDR3 nucleotides: TGTGCCAGCAGTGAAGGACCTCCCGGGACCCAGTACTTC. Translated: CASSEGPPGTQYF.

CDR3 nucleotide sequence: TGTGCCAGCAGCTTAGCCGCCGGGGGTTACGAGCAGTACTTC. Protein: CASSLAAGGYEQYF. The chain recombines TRBV7-9 with TRBJ2-7, with TRBD2 as a possible D gene (6 bases). V shed 0 bases and J shed 4 bases, with 10 bases lying between them. CDR1 is SEHNR and CDR2 is FQNEAQ in the germline V gene (reference sequence). CDR3 size: 14 residues.

This clonotype was recorded many times. The chain recombines TRBV2 with TRBJ2-1; TRBD2 matches 12 bases. The CDR3 consists of 13 residues. Germline V gene data show CDR1 as SNHLY and CDR2 as FYNNEI. J lost 6 bases, V lost 7 bases, and 1 base had no gene match. The CDR3 spells CASKTSGSNEQFF. The CDR3 bases are TGTGCCAGCAAGACTAGCGGGAGCAATGAGCAGTTCTTC.

This sequence joins TRBV27 and TRBJ2-6; D is unclear. The CDR3 covers 16 residues. Per the germline V gene, CDR1 is MNHEY and CDR2 is SMNVEV (reference sequence). Trimming pared 4 bases from V and 0 bases from J, leaving 10 bases between. The CDR3: CASSSFDLSGANVLTF. CDR3 nucleotides: TGTGCCAGCAGTTCCTTCGACCTCTCTGGGGCCAACGTCCTGACTTTC.

The chain uses TRBV6-1 and TRBJ2-7; tentatively, D is TRBD1 (6 bases). Germline V CDR1 and CDR2: MNHNS, SASEGT. Trimming stripped 7 bases from V and 9 bases from J, with 25 bases between. The CDR3 is made up of 15 amino acids. This CDR3 is CASKLPGTPSSGQYF. CDR3 sequence (DNA): TGTGCCAGCAAGCTCCCCGGGACACCGAGTAGTGGGCAGTACTTC.

This clonotype was observed a handful of times. The rearrangement links TRBV6-1 to TRBJ1-5, with no clear D. This CDR3 has 13 amino acids. The germline V gene encodes CDR1 MNHNS and CDR2 SASEGT. Trimming cost V 8 bases and J 4 bases, with 12 bases left between them. The CDR3 coding sequence is TGTGCCAGCTGCGACTGGGAGAATCAGCCCCAGCATTTT. Translated: CASCDWENQPQHF.